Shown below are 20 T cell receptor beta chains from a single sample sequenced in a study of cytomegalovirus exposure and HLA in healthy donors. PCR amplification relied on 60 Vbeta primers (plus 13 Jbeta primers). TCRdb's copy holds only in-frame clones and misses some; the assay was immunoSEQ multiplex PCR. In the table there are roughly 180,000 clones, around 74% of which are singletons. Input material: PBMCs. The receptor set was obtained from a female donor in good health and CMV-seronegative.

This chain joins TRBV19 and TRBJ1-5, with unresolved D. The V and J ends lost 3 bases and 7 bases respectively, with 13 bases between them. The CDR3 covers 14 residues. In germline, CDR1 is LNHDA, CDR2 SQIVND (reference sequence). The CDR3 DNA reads TGTGCCAGTAGTATTGCCAGTCTTGTCCAGCCCCAGCATTTT. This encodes CASSIASLVQPQHF. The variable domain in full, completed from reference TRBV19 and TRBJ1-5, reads DGGITQSPKYLFRKEGQNVTLSCEQNLNHDAMYWYRQDPGQGLRLIYYSQIVNDFQKGDIAEGYSVSREKKESFPLTVTSAQKNPTAFYLCASSIASLVQPQHFGDGTRLSIL.

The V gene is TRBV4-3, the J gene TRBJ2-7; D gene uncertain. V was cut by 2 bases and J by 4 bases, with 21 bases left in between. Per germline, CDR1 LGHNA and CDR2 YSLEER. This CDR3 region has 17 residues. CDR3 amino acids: CASSQMYASRQRYEQYF. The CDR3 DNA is TGCGCCAGCAGCCAAATGTACGCTTCGCGGCAGAGATACGAGCAGTACTTC.

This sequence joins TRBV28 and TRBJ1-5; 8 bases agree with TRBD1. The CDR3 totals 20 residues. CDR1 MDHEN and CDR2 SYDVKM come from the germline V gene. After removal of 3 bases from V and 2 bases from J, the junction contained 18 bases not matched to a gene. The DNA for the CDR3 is TGTGCCAGCAGTTTCTTAATAGGACAGGGCAAAAGTATTGGCAATCAGCCCCAGCATTTT. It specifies CASSFLIGQGKSIGNQPQHF. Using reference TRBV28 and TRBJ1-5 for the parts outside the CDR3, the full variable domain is DVKVTQSSRYLVKRTGEKVFLECVQDMDHENMFWYRQDPGLGLRLIYFSYDVKMKEKGDIPEGYSVSREKKERFSLILESASTNQTSMYLCASSFLIGQGKSIGNQPQHFGDGTRLSIL.

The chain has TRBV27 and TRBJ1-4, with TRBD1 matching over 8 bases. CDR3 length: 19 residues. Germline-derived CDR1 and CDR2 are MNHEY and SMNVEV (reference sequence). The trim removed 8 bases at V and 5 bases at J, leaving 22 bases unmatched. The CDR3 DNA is TGTGCCAGCCATCTCGCGTCTATAGGGACAGGTTATGGGAATGAAAAACTGTTTTTT. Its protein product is CASHLASIGTGYGNEKLFF.

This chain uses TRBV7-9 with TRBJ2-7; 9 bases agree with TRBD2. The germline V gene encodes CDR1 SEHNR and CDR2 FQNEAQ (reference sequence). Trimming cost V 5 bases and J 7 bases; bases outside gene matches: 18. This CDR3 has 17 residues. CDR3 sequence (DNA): TGTGCCAGCAGCCCAATCCGGGGGACTAGCTGGGAGTGGGAGCAGTACTTC. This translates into CASSPIRGTSWEWEQYF. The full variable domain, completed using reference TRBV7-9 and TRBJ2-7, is DTGVSQNPRHKITKRGQNVTFRCDPISEHNRLYWYRQTLGQGPEFLTYFQNEAQLEKSRLLSDRFSAERPKGSFSTLEIQRTEQGDSAMYLCASSPIRGTSWEWEQYFGPGTRLTVT.

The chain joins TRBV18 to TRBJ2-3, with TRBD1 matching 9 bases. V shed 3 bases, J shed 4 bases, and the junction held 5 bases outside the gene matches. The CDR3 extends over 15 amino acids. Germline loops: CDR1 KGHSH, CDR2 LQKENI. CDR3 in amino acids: CASSPGTGRADTQYF. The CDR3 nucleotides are TGTGCCAGCTCACCGGGGACAGGGAGGGCAGATACGCAGTATTTT.

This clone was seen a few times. This chain's CDR3 is CASSHLFHRGQSPFYGYTF. For the CDR3, the DNA is TGTGCCAGCTCCCACCTATTCCACAGGGGGCAATCCCCATTCTATGGCTACACCTTC. The chain couples TRBV18 to TRBJ1-2, with 9 bases fitting TRBD1. V gave up 6 bases and J gave up 4 bases; unmatched junction bases: 21. The length of the CDR3 is 19 residues. Germline V lookup: CDR1 KGHSH, CDR2 LQKENI. The whole variable domain, filled in from reference TRBV18 and TRBJ1-2, reads NAGVMQNPRHLVRRRGQEARLRCSPMKGHSHVYWYRQLPEEGLKFMVYLQKENIIDESGMPKERFSAEFPKEGPSILRIQQVVRGDSAAYFCASSHLFHRGQSPFYGYTFGSGTRLTVV.

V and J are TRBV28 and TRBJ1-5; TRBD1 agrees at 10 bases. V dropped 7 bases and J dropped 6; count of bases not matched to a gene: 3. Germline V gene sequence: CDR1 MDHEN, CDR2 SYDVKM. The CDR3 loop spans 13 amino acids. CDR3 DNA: TGTGCCAGCACGACAGGGGGCAGTCAGCCCCAGCATTTT. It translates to CASTTGGSQPQHF.

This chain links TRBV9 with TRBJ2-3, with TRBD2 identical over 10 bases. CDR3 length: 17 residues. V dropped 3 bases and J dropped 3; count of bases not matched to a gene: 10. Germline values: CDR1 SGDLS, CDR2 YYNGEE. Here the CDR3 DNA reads TGTGCCAGCAGCGGTTCCCTAGCAGCGGGGGGGACAGATACGCAGTATTTT. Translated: CASSGSLAAGGTDTQYF.

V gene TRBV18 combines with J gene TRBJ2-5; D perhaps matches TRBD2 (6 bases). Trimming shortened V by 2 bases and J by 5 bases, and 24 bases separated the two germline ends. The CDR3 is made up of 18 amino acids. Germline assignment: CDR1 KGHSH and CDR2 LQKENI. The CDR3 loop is CASSPFDARAGNGETQYF. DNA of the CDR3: TGTGCCAGCTCACCATTTGACGCACGAGCGGGTAACGGGGAGACCCAGTACTTC.

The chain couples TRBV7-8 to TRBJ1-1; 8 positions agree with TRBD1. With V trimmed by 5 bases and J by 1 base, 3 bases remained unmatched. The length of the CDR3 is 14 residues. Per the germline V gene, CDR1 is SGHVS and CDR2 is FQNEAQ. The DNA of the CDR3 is TGTGCCAGCAGCCGGGACAGGCCGAACACTGAAGCTTTCTTT. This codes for CASSRDRPNTEAFF.

CDR3 DNA sequence: TGTGCCAGCAGCCCGGCCTCAGGCAGGGTTGACTACGAGCAGTACTTC. This codes for CASSPASGRVDYEQYF. The V and J genes are TRBV9 and TRBJ2-7; D is possibly TRBD1 (5 bases). The CDR3 loop spans 16 amino acids. V was pared by 4 bases and J by 3 bases, with 20 bases between. Looked up from germline, CDR1 is SGDLS and CDR2 is YYNGEE.

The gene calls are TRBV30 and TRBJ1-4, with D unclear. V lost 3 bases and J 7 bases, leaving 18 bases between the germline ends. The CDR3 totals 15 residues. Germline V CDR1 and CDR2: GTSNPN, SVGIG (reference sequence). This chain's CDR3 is CAWRPRSQVTEKLFF. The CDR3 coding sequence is TGTGCCTGGAGGCCCAGATCCCAGGTGACTGAAAAACTGTTTTTT.

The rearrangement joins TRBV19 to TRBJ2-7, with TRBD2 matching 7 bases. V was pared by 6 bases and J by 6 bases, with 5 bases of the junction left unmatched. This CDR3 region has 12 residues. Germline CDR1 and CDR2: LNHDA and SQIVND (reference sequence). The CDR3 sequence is CASSDAGVEQYF. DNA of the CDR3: TGTGCCAGTAGCGATGCGGGGGTCGAGCAGTACTTC.

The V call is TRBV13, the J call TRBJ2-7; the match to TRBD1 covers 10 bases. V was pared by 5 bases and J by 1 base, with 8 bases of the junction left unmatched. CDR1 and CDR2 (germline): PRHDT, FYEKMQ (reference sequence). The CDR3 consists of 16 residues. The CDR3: CASSPPPGQGSYEQYF. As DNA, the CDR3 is TGTGCCAGCAGCCCCCCCCCGGGACAGGGGTCCTACGAGCAGTACTTC.

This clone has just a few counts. Here the CDR3 DNA reads TGTGCCAGCAGCCCCGGCGGGACAGGGGGAAACGAGCAGTACTTC. It is translated as CASSPGGTGGNEQYF. V usage is TRBV28 and J usage is TRBJ2-7; the match to TRBD1 covers 11 bases. Germline loops: CDR1 MDHEN, CDR2 SYDVKM. The CDR3 runs 15 residues. Trimming cost V 6 bases and J 5 bases; bases outside gene matches: 9.

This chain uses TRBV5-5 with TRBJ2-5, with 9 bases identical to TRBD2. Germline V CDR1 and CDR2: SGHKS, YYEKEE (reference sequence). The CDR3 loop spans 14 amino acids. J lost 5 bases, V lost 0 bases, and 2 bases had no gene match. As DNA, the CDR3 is TGTGCCAGCAGCTTGGGGGCGGGAGGGGAGACCCAGTACTTC. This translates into CASSLGAGGETQYF.

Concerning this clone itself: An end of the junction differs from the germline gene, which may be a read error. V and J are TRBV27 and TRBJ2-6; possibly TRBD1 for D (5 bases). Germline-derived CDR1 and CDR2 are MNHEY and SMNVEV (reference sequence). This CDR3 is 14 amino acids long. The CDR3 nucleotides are TGTGCCACCACCCAGTTCTCTGGGGCCAACGTCCAGACTTTC. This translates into CATTQFSGANVQTF. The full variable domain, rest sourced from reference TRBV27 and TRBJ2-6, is EAQVTQNPRYLITVTGKKLTVTCSQNMNHEYMSWYRQDPGLGLRQIYYSMNVEVTDKGDVPEGYKVSRKEKRNFPLILESPSPNQTSLYFCATTQFSGANVQTFGAGSRLTVL.

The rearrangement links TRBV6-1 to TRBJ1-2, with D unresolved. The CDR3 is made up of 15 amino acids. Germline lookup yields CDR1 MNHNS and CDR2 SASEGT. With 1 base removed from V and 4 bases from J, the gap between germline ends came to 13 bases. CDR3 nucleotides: TGTGCCAGCAGTGAAGATATGGGCCGACGCTATGGCTACACCTTC. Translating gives CASSEDMGRRYGYTF.

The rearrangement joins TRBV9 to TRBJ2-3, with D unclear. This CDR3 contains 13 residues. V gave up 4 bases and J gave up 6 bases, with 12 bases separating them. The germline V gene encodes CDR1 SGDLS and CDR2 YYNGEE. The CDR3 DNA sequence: TGTGCCAGCAGCCCCGCCCAACTCGATACGCAGTATTTT. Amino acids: CASSPAQLDTQYF.